The 24 T cell receptor beta chains below all came from one sample that was sequenced in a study of shared clonotypes between healthy human individuals. Repertoires were generated with immunoSEQ multiplex PCR, while TCRdb's copy carries only in-frame clones and drops some. The data hold nearly 1 million clones, with 70% to 85% observed a single time. Specimen: memory CD4+ T cells sorted from blood. Subset described: CD45RA-negative fraction. Every receptor here comes from a man aged 18 to 35 in good health.

The rearrangement uses TRBV19 and TRBJ1-2; possibly TRBD1 for D (5 bases). Germline values: CDR1 LNHDA, CDR2 SQIVND (reference sequence). CDR3 length: 13 amino acids. V lost 3 bases and J 8 bases, leaving 13 bases between the germline ends. Here the CDR3 DNA reads TGTGCCAGTAGTATCCCCGGGACGATAGGCTACACCTTC. Residues: CASSIPGTIGYTF.

On this clone itself: Other DNA sequences from this sample encode an identical CDR3 as well. The chain recombines TRBV5-1 with TRBJ2-5; 11 bases agree with TRBD2. V was pared by 4 bases and J by 5 bases, with 7 bases of the junction left unmatched. This CDR3 comprises 15 residues. Per the germline V gene, CDR1 is SGHRS and CDR2 is YFSETQ. The CDR3 DNA is TGCGCCAGCAGCCTCGGACTAGCGGGTGGGGAGACCCAGTACTTC. Protein product: CASSLGLAGGETQYF.

This chain joins TRBV2 and TRBJ2-4; TRBD1 matches 7 bases. J lost 5 bases, V lost 6 bases, and 10 bases had no gene match. Germline V gene data show CDR1 as SNHLY and CDR2 as FYNNEI. The CDR3 contains 15 residues. In DNA, the CDR3 is TGTGCCAGCAGCTTAGACAGGGCTCAGGAAAACATTCAGTACTTC. Translated, it gives CASSLDRAQENIQYF.

This clone was observed at least ten times. The rearrangement uses TRBV5-6 and TRBJ1-6; D may be TRBD1 (6 bases). The germline V and J ends were trimmed by 4 bases and 7 bases, with 12 bases remaining between them. Germline V gene lookup returns CDR1 SGHDT and CDR2 YYEEEE. The CDR3 runs 14 residues. The CDR3 coding sequence is TGTGCCAGCAGCGGTTTGACAGGCAATTCACCCCTCCACTTT. It yields the protein CASSGLTGNSPLHF.

The genes are TRBV30 and TRBJ1-4, with a possible D match to TRBD1 (5 bases). CDR3 length: 15 amino acids. From germline, CDR1 is GTSNPN and CDR2 SVGIG (reference sequence). The V end was cut by 7 bases, the J end by 0 bases, with 15 bases between. The CDR3 DNA is TGTGCCTCCTCCGAGAAGGGGCCAACTAATGAAAAACTGTTTTTT. Encoded protein: CASSEKGPTNEKLFF.

V usage is TRBV18 and J usage is TRBJ2-7; D possibly corresponds to TRBD1 (6 bases). V was trimmed by 6 bases and J by 2 bases, leaving 11 bases between them. The CDR3 sequence is 13 residues long. The germline gives CDR1 KGHSH, CDR2 LQKENI. Here the CDR3 DNA reads TGTGCCAGCTCGGAAGGGACAACCTACGAGCAGTACTTC. Residues: CASSEGTTYEQYF. The complete variable domain, with remaining parts taken from reference TRBV18 and TRBJ2-7, reads NAGVMQNPRHLVRRRGQEARLRCSPMKGHSHVYWYRQLPEEGLKFMVYLQKENIIDESGMPKERFSAEFPKEGPSILRIQQVVRGDSAAYFCASSEGTTYEQYFGPGTRLTVT.

Details on this clone: This sequence may be a read error, since a much larger clone differs from it by one base. The genes are TRBV7-2 and TRBJ1-1; D may be TRBD1 (5 bases). V was pared by 1 base and J by 1 base, with 7 bases between. The CDR3 totals 14 residues. CDR1 and CDR2 (germline): SGHTA, FQGNSA. CDR3 sequence (DNA): TGTGCCAGCAGCTTAGGGGGGAAGAACACTGAAGCTTTCTTT. Protein sequence: CASSLGGKNTEAFF. Supplemented by reference TRBV7-2 and TRBJ1-1, the full variable domain reads GAGVSQSPSNKVTEKGKDVELRCDPISGHTALYWYRQSLGQGLEFLIYFQGNSAPDKSGLPSDRFSAERTGGSVSTLTIQRTQQEDSAVYLCASSLGGKNTEAFFGQGTRLTVV.

Remarks on this clone: Within the sample, other DNA sequences also encode this same CDR3. This chain uses TRBV25-1 with TRBJ1-4; 8 bases line up with TRBD1. Germline V gene data show CDR1 as MGHDK and CDR2 as SYGVNS. The CDR3 is 16 residues long. J was trimmed by 7 bases and V by 3 bases; bases with no gene match: 10. This CDR3 is CASSDPGQGRGEKLFF. CDR3 in DNA: TGTGCCAGCAGTGACCCCGGACAGGGCCGAGGTGAAAAACTGTTTTTT.

In its sample, this clone was seen a few times. The DNA for the CDR3 is TGTGCCAGCAGCTTAGCCCCTTCTAACTATGGCTACACCTTC. As protein: CASSLAPSNYGYTF. The chain uses TRBV7-9 and TRBJ1-2; D is unresolved. CDR1 and CDR2 (germline): SEHNR, FQNEAQ (reference sequence). V was cut by 0 bases and J by 0 bases, with 5 bases left in between. The CDR3 is 14 amino acids.

The V call is TRBV6-1, the J call TRBJ1-3; a possible D gene is TRBD1 (5 bases). The CDR3 loop spans 16 amino acids. The V gene's germline CDR1 is MNHNS and CDR2 SASEGT. The V end was cut by 4 bases, the J end by 0 bases, with 13 bases between. Written as DNA, the CDR3 is TGTGCCAGCAGTGTTCCCTCGGGGCCCTCTGGAAACACCATATATTTT. The encoded protein is CASSVPSGPSGNTIYF.

The rearrangement uses TRBV15 and TRBJ1-4; D is ambiguous. Germline assignment: CDR1 LNHNV and CDR2 YYDKDF (reference sequence). The CDR3 is made up of 14 amino acids. The ends were cut back, 1 base at V and 13 bases at J, with 16 bases in the middle. CDR3 in amino acids: CATSRAGFSGSLFF. The CDR3 DNA reads TGTGCCACCAGCAGAGCGGGATTCTCCGGTTCACTGTTTTTT.

The chain combines TRBV5-6 with TRBJ2-1; D not resolved. CDR1 and CDR2 from the germline V gene are SGHDT and YYEEEE. Trimming stripped 3 bases from V and 9 bases from J, with 13 bases between. The CDR3 totals 13 residues. CDR3 protein: CASSWALAPEQFF. CDR3 sequence (DNA): TGTGCCAGCAGCTGGGCCTTAGCTCCTGAGCAGTTCTTC.

This clone was seen ten or more times. The rearrangement links TRBV5-4 to TRBJ2-3, with 7 bases aligning to TRBD2. This CDR3 spans 16 amino acids. Unmatched junction bases numbered 7, after V lost 1 base and J lost 2 bases. CDR1 and CDR2 (germline): SGHNT, YYREEE (reference sequence). DNA of the CDR3: TGTGCCAGCAGCTTGACCGGGACTAAGAACACAGATACGCAGTATTTT. Its translation is CASSLTGTKNTDTQYF.

The count of this clone is one. The CDR3 ends on some other residue instead of the conserved phenylalanine or tryptophan, so this is likely a read error. The DNA is omitted, as the CDR3 cannot be located on it reliably, and the CDR3 follows TCRdb's listing. The chain couples TRBV20-1 to TRBJ2-7. CDR1 is DFQATT and CDR2 is SNEGSKA in the germline V gene (reference sequence). The CDR3 is 9 amino acids long, termini counted. The CDR3 sequence is CWRYTGRQA.

This rearrangement joins TRBV5-4 to TRBJ2-3, with D perhaps given as TRBD1 or TRBD2 (5 bases each). This CDR3 has 14 amino acids. From germline, CDR1 is SGHNT and CDR2 YYREEE (reference sequence). Trimming stripped 0 bases from V and 10 bases from J, with 15 bases between. Here the CDR3 reads CASSLEGASISQYF. The CDR3 bases are TGTGCCAGCAGCTTGGAAGGGGCTAGCATATCGCAGTATTTT. The whole variable domain, filled in from reference TRBV5-4 and TRBJ2-3, reads ETGVTQSPTHLIKTRGQQVTLRCSSQSGHNTVSWYQQALGQGPQFIFQYYREEENGRGNFPPRFSGLQFPNYSSELNVNALELDDSALYLCASSLEGASISQYFGPGTRLTVL.

This clone has only a few counts. The CDR3, as DNA: TGTGCCAGTAGTATAGGCCCAGGAGATCGAAACATTCAGTACTTC. Protein product: CASSIGPGDRNIQYF. V usage is TRBV19 and J usage is TRBJ2-4; D remains ambiguous. Germline assignment: CDR1 LNHDA and CDR2 SQIVND (reference sequence). V lost 1 base, J lost 6 bases, and 13 bases lay in between. The CDR3 covers 15 residues.

This chain links TRBV5-6 with TRBJ2-3, with 7 bases that match TRBD1. CDR1 SGHDT and CDR2 YYEEEE come from the germline V gene. J lost 4 bases, V lost 3 bases, and 5 bases had no gene match. The CDR3 is 14 residues long. The CDR3 sequence is CASSSWDSPDTQYF. In DNA form, the CDR3 reads TGTGCCAGCAGCTCTTGGGACAGTCCAGATACGCAGTATTTT.

Notes on this clone: Other DNA variants within this sample encode the same CDR3. The rearrangement uses TRBV5-1 and TRBJ2-3; D unclear. The germline V gene encodes CDR1 SGHRS and CDR2 YFSETQ. V lost 0 bases to trimming and J lost 2 bases, with 4 bases between them. The CDR3 spans 13 residues. This chain's CDR3 is CASSLGDTDTQYF. For the CDR3, the DNA is TGCGCCAGCAGCTTGGGAGACACAGATACGCAGTATTTT.

V gene TRBV11-1 combines with J gene TRBJ2-1, with 7 bases matching TRBD1. CDR3 length: 15 residues. Per the germline V gene, CDR1 is SGHAT and CDR2 is FQDESV (reference sequence). V lost 1 base, J lost 2 bases, and 2 bases stayed unmatched. CDR3 residues: CASSLEQGPYNEQFF. DNA for the CDR3: TGTGCCAGCAGCTTAGAACAGGGGCCCTACAATGAGCAGTTCTTC.

The gene calls are TRBV19 and TRBJ2-7; no reliable D call. V gave up 5 bases and J gave up 0 bases, with 8 bases separating them. Germline CDR1 LNHDA, CDR2 SQIVND (reference sequence). The CDR3 is 13 amino acids. CDR3 sequence reads: CASSLALSYEQYF. In DNA, the CDR3 is TGTGCCAGTAGTTTAGCCCTCTCCTACGAGCAGTACTTC.

A note on this clone: The sample contains more than one DNA sequence encoding this CDR3. J is TRBJ2-1 and V is TRBV5-1; no clear D. Germline values: CDR1 SGHRS, CDR2 YFSETQ. With 5 bases removed from V and 0 bases from J, the gap between germline ends came to 12 bases. The length of the CDR3 is 15 residues. CDR3 amino acids: CASSLPGSSYNEQFF. The CDR3 nucleotides read TGCGCCAGCAGTTTACCCGGTAGCTCCTACAATGAGCAGTTCTTC.

The chain recombines TRBV23-1 with TRBJ1-6; 8 positions agree with TRBD1. TRBV23-1 falls under the ORF class, with uncertain function. After removal of 6 bases from V and 3 bases from J, the junction contained 4 bases not matched to a gene. This CDR3 is built from 15 residues. CDR3 loop: CASSPGQGYNSPLHF. The CDR3 DNA sequence: TGCGCCAGCAGCCCCGGACAGGGCTATAATTCACCCCTCCACTTT.

V usage is TRBV27 and J usage is TRBJ2-7; 9 bases fit TRBD1. Germline loops: CDR1 MNHEY, CDR2 SMNVEV (reference sequence). The CDR3 totals 17 residues. The ends lost 6 bases at V and 5 bases at J; junction bases unmatched: 17. The CDR3 reads CASRILQTGTGFDEQYF. DNA of the CDR3: TGTGCCAGCAGGATCTTACAGACCGGGACAGGGTTCGACGAGCAGTACTTC.

The chain has TRBV12-2 and TRBJ2-5; the D call in the table, TRBD2, was not verified against the DNA. TRBV12-2 constitutes a pseudogene. The CDR3 is 14 residues long. DNA for the CDR3: TGTGCAAGTCGCTGGACTAGCGGCCAAGAGACCCAGTACTTC. Amino acid sequence: CASRWTSGQETQYF.